The table lists the clone carrying this TCR beta chain with many counts. CDR1 is MNHEY and CDR2 is SMNVEV in the germline V gene (reference sequence). The CDR3 has 13 residues. V was cut by 7 bases and J by 2 bases, with 10 bases left in between. The CDR3 regions of TCR beta were amplified from RNA transcripts. The TCR CDR3 was amplified in a first-round RT-PCR using the HTBI primer set. TCRdb processed the multiplex PCR reads anew with MiXCR; each CDR3 protein has one entry. The repertoire has fewer than 900,000 distinct CDR3 sequences, less than 20% of them found once; the top ten carry approximately 8.4%. The data are from a study of T cells in Graves' hyperthyroidism and ophthalmopathy.

The chain links TRBV27 to TRBJ2-3; no definite D call. Sequencing was performed on blood. The receptor comes from a man aged 18 to 35 with Graves' hyperthyroidism. The CDR3 loop reads CASTSTTTDTQYF. Here the CDR3 DNA reads TGTGCCAGCACCTCCACAACCACAGATACGCAGTATTTT.